The 32 T cell receptor beta chains reported below all come from one sample, sequenced in a study of cytomegalovirus exposure and HLA in healthy donors. The primer mix had 60 Vbeta and 13 Jbeta primers. Sequenced by immunoSEQ multiplex PCR; TCRdb stores in-frame clones only, minus some. This table holds 95,000 to 120,000 clones, around 77% found once. The material sequenced was PBMCs. These receptors were taken from a woman aged 25 to 39 in good health and CMV-seropositive.

The rearrangement uses TRBV27 and TRBJ2-3; D gene uncertain. The CDR3 covers 13 residues. Germline loops: CDR1 MNHEY, CDR2 SMNVEV (reference sequence). V was clipped by 6 bases and J by 0 bases, with 7 bases between them. The CDR3 region is CASRFGSTDTQYF. The CDR3 bases are TGTGCCAGCAGGTTCGGGAGCACAGATACGCAGTATTTT.

V is TRBV5-1 and J is TRBJ1-1; the match to TRBD1 covers 7 bases. V shed 0 bases and J 5 bases; nucleotides not matched to a gene: 7. Germline loops: CDR1 SGHRS, CDR2 YFSETQ. The CDR3 contains 15 residues. CDR3 nucleotides: TGCGCCAGCAGCTTGGCGAGCCAGGGGGTAACTGAAGCTTTCTTT. Translating it yields CASSLASQGVTEAFF.

This chain uses TRBV28 with TRBJ2-2; 7 bases line up with TRBD1. With V trimmed by 3 bases and J by 4 bases, 5 bases remained unmatched. In germline, CDR1 is MDHEN, CDR2 SYDVKM. CDR3 length: 15 residues. The CDR3 spells CASSFRTGFTGELFF. The CDR3 nucleotides read TGTGCCAGCAGTTTTAGGACAGGTTTCACCGGGGAGCTGTTTTTT.

This chain connects TRBV7-9 to TRBJ1-1, with TRBD1 identical over 9 bases. CDR3 length: 13 residues. V dropped 6 bases and J dropped 7; count of bases not matched to a gene: 6. In germline, CDR1 is SEHNR, CDR2 FQNEAQ (reference sequence). The DNA of the CDR3 is TGTGCCAGCAGTGGACAGGGGATTGGTGAAGCTTTCTTT. Its translation: CASSGQGIGEAFF.

The CDR3 loop is CASSLGGRVNTEAFF. CDR3 sequence (DNA): TGTGCCAGCAGCTTAGGTGGCAGGGTGAACACTGAAGCTTTCTTT. V is TRBV7-2 and J is TRBJ1-1; D possibly corresponds to TRBD1 (5 bases). The CDR3 has 15 residues. V lost 1 base and J 0 bases, leaving 9 bases between the germline ends. Germline CDR1 SGHTA, CDR2 FQGNSA.

The rearrangement links TRBV6-4 to TRBJ2-2; 7 bases align to TRBD1. This CDR3 comprises 14 residues. Germline V gives CDR1 MRHNA, CDR2 SNTAGT. Trimming removed 8 bases from V and 5 bases from J; junction bases left unmatched: 8. CDR3 DNA: TGTGCCAGCTCGAGGGACAGCCAGACCGGGGAGCTGTTTTTT. As protein: CASSRDSQTGELFF.

This chain uses TRBV7-3 with TRBJ1-1; 12 nucleotides align to TRBD1. V shed 4 bases and J 3 bases; nucleotides not matched to a gene: 3. This CDR3 contains 15 residues. Per germline, CDR1 SGHTA and CDR2 FQGTGA. The CDR3 spells CASSWGQGADTEAFF. DNA of the CDR3: TGTGCCAGCAGCTGGGGACAGGGGGCGGACACTGAAGCTTTCTTT.

The chain uses TRBV4-2 and TRBJ1-1, with a weak D call TRBD1 (6 bases). This CDR3 has 15 amino acids. Germline assignment: CDR1 LGHNA and CDR2 YNFKEQ. The V gene lost 7 bases and the J gene lost 4 bases, with 19 bases spanning the gap. The CDR3 loop is CASKAQGQETTEAFF. For the CDR3, the DNA is TGTGCCAGCAAAGCCCAGGGGCAAGAAACCACTGAAGCTTTCTTT.

This clone appeared a single time. The V gene is TRBV5-6, the J gene TRBJ1-4; D is unresolved. Trimming cost V 4 bases and J 2 bases, with 21 bases left between them. CDR3 length: 18 amino acids. Germline CDR1 reads SGHDT; CDR2 reads YYEEEE. The CDR3 DNA reads as TGTGCCAGCAGCGCCCGCGGTAGCTTTTTTTCTACTAATGAAAAACTGTTTTTT. Its protein product is CASSARGSFFSTNEKLFF. Drawing the rest from reference TRBV5-6 and TRBJ1-4, the complete variable domain is DAGVTQSPTHLIKTRGQQVTLRCSPKSGHDTVSWYQQALGQGPQFIFQYYEEEERQRGNFPDRFSGHQFPNYSSELNVNALLLGDSALYLCASSARGSFFSTNEKLFFGSGTQLSVL.

This clone was picked up a small number of times. Other nucleotide sequences in the sample specify the same CDR3. The chain carries TRBV2 and TRBJ2-7, with D perhaps TRBD2 (5 bases). Germline CDR1 SNHLY, CDR2 FYNNEI. CDR3 length: 13 residues. The CDR3 loop reads CACKEEAAYEQYF. Here the CDR3 DNA reads TGTGCTTGCAAGGAGGAGGCGGCCTACGAGCAGTACTTC.

The gene calls are TRBV6-1 and TRBJ2-2; the match to TRBD2 covers 7 bases. Germline V gene sequence: CDR1 MNHNS, CDR2 SASEGT. Unmatched junction bases numbered 8, after V lost 2 bases and J lost 2 bases. The CDR3 is 17 residues long. CDR3 sequence (DNA): TGTGCCAGCAGTGAATTAGTAGGGAGGGGAAACACCGGGGAGCTGTTTTTT. This gives the protein CASSELVGRGNTGELFF.

The CDR3 sequence is CASSEAARATYEQYF. CDR3 bases: TGTGCCAGCAGTGAAGCAGCGCGGGCTACCTACGAGCAGTACTTC. The J gene is TRBJ2-7, the V gene TRBV2, with a possible D match to TRBD2 (5 bases). The germline V gene encodes CDR1 SNHLY and CDR2 FYNNEI. V was cut by 0 bases and J by 2 bases, with 11 bases left in between. The CDR3 has 15 residues.

The chain recombines TRBV7-9 with TRBJ2-7; TRBD2 matches 10 bases. This CDR3 comprises 14 residues. The junction had 4 bases not matched to a gene; V was cut back by 1 base and J by 7 bases. CDR1 SEHNR and CDR2 FQNEAQ come from the germline V gene (reference sequence). The CDR3 DNA reads TGTGCCAGCAGCTTAGGGCTAGCGGGGGCTGAGCAGTACTTC. It encodes CASSLGLAGAEQYF.

The J gene is TRBJ1-3, the V gene TRBV25-1; D is undetermined. V shed 4 bases and J shed 0 bases, with 10 bases lying between them. Germline CDR1 reads MGHDK; CDR2 reads SYGVNS. The CDR3 is 15 amino acids. CDR3 amino acids: CASSGPGHSGNTIYF. Here the CDR3 DNA reads TGTGCCAGCAGTGGGCCAGGTCACTCTGGAAACACCATATATTTT.

The chain is built from TRBV9 and TRBJ2-1; D is perhaps TRBD2 (6 bases). CDR1 and CDR2 from the germline V gene are SGDLS and YYNGEE. The CDR3 has 12 residues. V gave up 4 bases and J gave up 8 bases, with 10 bases separating them. The CDR3 sequence is CASSPGSYEQFF. For the CDR3, the DNA is TGTGCCAGCAGCCCCGGGAGCTATGAGCAGTTCTTC.

The gene calls are TRBV11-2 and TRBJ2-7; D perhaps matches TRBD2 (5 bases). Germline V CDR1 and CDR2: SGHAT, FQNNGV. Trimming took 4 bases from V and 2 from J, leaving 15 bases between them. CDR3 length: 15 amino acids. The CDR3 spells CASSSPGRDTYEQYF. CDR3 in DNA: TGTGCCAGCAGCTCCCCGGGGAGAGACACCTACGAGCAGTACTTC.

This chain connects TRBV7-6 to TRBJ1-1; D unresolved. In germline, CDR1 is SGHVS, CDR2 FNYEAQ. The CDR3 totals 13 residues. V dropped 6 bases and J dropped 1 base, with 9 bases sitting between them. CDR3 in amino acids: CASRRHENTEAFF. CDR3 DNA sequence: TGTGCCAGCAGACGACATGAGAACACTGAAGCTTTCTTT.

The chain carries TRBV27 and TRBJ1-5; 7 nucleotides align to TRBD1. The CDR3 runs to 15 residues. With 5 bases clipped from V and 1 base from J, the junction kept 5 bases outside the gene matches. In germline, CDR1 is MNHEY, CDR2 SMNVEV (reference sequence). CDR3 loop: CASSPAGGSNQPQHF. The CDR3 nucleotides are TGTGCCAGCAGTCCTGCAGGGGGGAGCAATCAGCCCCAGCATTTT.

The chain joins TRBV14 to TRBJ1-2, with 8 bases that match TRBD1. With 0 bases clipped from V and 7 bases from J, the junction kept 10 bases outside the gene matches. The CDR3 loop spans 16 amino acids. Germline V lookup: CDR1 SGHDN, CDR2 FVKESK. The CDR3 spells CASSQDKNRGVSGYTF. Here the CDR3 DNA reads TGTGCCAGCAGCCAAGATAAGAACAGGGGGGTTAGTGGCTACACCTTC.

This chain links TRBV6-6 with TRBJ1-4; 8 bases line up with TRBD1. Germline CDR1 and CDR2: MNHNY and SVGAGI (reference sequence). The CDR3 is 14 residues long. The V segment lost 5 bases and the J segment 5 bases; nucleotides outside the gene matches: 4. In DNA form, the CDR3 reads TGTGCCAGCAGTGACAGGGGAGGGAATGAAAAACTGTTTTTT. It encodes CASSDRGGNEKLFF.

V usage is TRBV7-3 and J usage is TRBJ1-1, with D perhaps matching TRBD1 (5 bases). Trimming shortened V by 5 bases and J by 3 bases, and 16 bases separated the two germline ends. CDR3 length: 15 residues. Germline V CDR1 and CDR2: SGHTA, FQGTGA. The CDR3 protein is CASSLPGGDHTEAFF. For the CDR3, the DNA is TGTGCCAGCAGCCTCCCCGGGGGGGACCACACTGAAGCTTTCTTT.

CDR3 in DNA: TGTGCCAGCTCACCTGGAACAGGACAAGAGACCCAGTACTTC. It encodes CASSPGTGQETQYF. The V and J genes are TRBV18 and TRBJ2-5, with D possibly being TRBD1 (5 bases). The CDR3 runs 14 residues. Looked up from germline, CDR1 is KGHSH and CDR2 is LQKENI. Trimming cost V 3 bases and J 2 bases, with 10 bases left between them.

The gene calls are TRBV4-1 and TRBJ1-5, with D possibly being TRBD1 (5 bases). Per germline, CDR1 MGHRA and CDR2 YSYEKL. The V gene lost 0 bases and the J gene lost 1 base, with 16 bases spanning the gap. There are 18 residues in the CDR3. CDR3 coding DNA: TGCGCCAGCAGCCAAGATCAGGGAGGACCTCTGAGCAATCAGCCCCAGCATTTT. Amino acid sequence: CASSQDQGGPLSNQPQHF.

This rearrangement joins TRBV5-1 to TRBJ1-5; possible D gene TRBD1, 5 bases. This CDR3 comprises 15 residues. The germline gives CDR1 SGHRS, CDR2 YFSETQ. Deletions cut 4 bases from V and 5 bases from J, with 16 bases between. The CDR3, as DNA: TGCGCCAGCAGCCCCGACGGGGGGGATTATCAGCCCCAGCATTTT. This gives the protein CASSPDGGDYQPQHF.

The rearrangement joins TRBV7-9 to TRBJ2-7, with 10 bases fitting TRBD2. CDR1 and CDR2 from the germline V gene are SEHNR and FQNEAQ (reference sequence). V lost 8 bases, J lost 2 bases, and 12 bases stayed unmatched. This CDR3 region has 16 residues. CDR3 loop: CASVKGGLADTYEQYF. In DNA, the CDR3 is TGTGCCAGCGTCAAAGGAGGACTAGCGGATACCTACGAGCAGTACTTC. The full variable domain, completed using reference TRBV7-9 and TRBJ2-7, is DTGVSQNPRHKITKRGQNVTFRCDPISEHNRLYWYRQTLGQGPEFLTYFQNEAQLEKSRLLSDRFSAERPKGSFSTLEIQRTEQGDSAMYLCASVKGGLADTYEQYFGPGTRLTVT.

The J gene is TRBJ1-4, the V gene TRBV9, with 8 positions matching TRBD1. The ends lost 3 bases at V and 2 bases at J; junction bases unmatched: 6. The CDR3 contains 16 residues. Germline loops: CDR1 SGDLS, CDR2 YYNGEE. The CDR3 protein is CASSAYRGGTNEKLFF. The CDR3 bases are TGTGCCAGCAGCGCCTACAGGGGGGGGACTAATGAAAAACTGTTTTTT.

The V call is TRBV29-1, the J call TRBJ1-1, with 9 positions matching TRBD1. This CDR3 has 14 residues. V dropped 4 bases and J dropped 7; count of bases not matched to a gene: 10. Germline assignment: CDR1 SQVTM and CDR2 ANQGSEA. Here the CDR3 DNA reads TGCAGCGTTGTCCCCGGACAGGGGAGAGGTGAAGCTTTCTTT. Translating it yields CSVVPGQGRGEAFF.

The genes are TRBV12-5 and TRBJ2-2; TRBD1 is a possible D gene (5 bases). This CDR3 has 14 amino acids. V gave up 5 bases and J gave up 4 bases, with 11 bases separating them. Germline V gives CDR1 LGHNT, CDR2 FRNRAP. The CDR3 DNA follows: TGTGCTAGTGGTGCCCAGGGCGTCACCGGGGAGCTGTTTTTT. Its protein is CASGAQGVTGELFF.

The CDR3 is CASSPRSALFTSYEQYF. DNA of the CDR3: TGTGCCAGCAGCCCCAGGTCGGCGCTATTTACTTCCTACGAGCAGTACTTC. V and J are TRBV9 and TRBJ2-7; D unresolved. Germline V gives CDR1 SGDLS, CDR2 YYNGEE. Trimming removed 4 bases from V and 1 base from J, with 21 bases in between. The CDR3 has 17 residues. Full variable domain (outside the CDR3, taken from reference TRBV9 and TRBJ2-7): DSGVTQTPKHLITATGQRVTLRCSPRSGDLSVYWYQQSLDQGLQFLIQYYNGEERAKGNILERFSAQQFPDLHSELNLSSLELGDSALYFCASSPRSALFTSYEQYFGPGTRLTVT.

The gene calls are TRBV7-8 and TRBJ1-2, with 9 bases aligning to TRBD1. Germline V gene data show CDR1 as SGHVS and CDR2 as FQNEAQ. The CDR3 totals 17 residues. After removal of 0 bases from V and 3 bases from J, the junction contained 8 bases not matched to a gene. CDR3 sequence (DNA): TGTGCCAGCAGCTTAGCAAAACAGGGGGCCAAGGACTATGGCTACACCTTC. This translates into CASSLAKQGAKDYGYTF. The whole variable domain, filled in from reference TRBV7-8 and TRBJ1-2, reads GAGVSQSPRYKVAKRGQDVALRCDPISGHVSLFWYQQALGQGPEFLTYFQNEAQLDKSGLPSDRFFAERPEGSVSTLKIQRTQQEDSAVYLCASSLAKQGAKDYGYTFGSGTRLTVV.

This clone was detected only a few times. The chain is built from TRBV10-3 and TRBJ2-7; tentatively, D is TRBD2 (6 bases). Trimming pared 10 bases from V and 5 bases from J, leaving 18 bases between. This CDR3 spans 13 amino acids. Germline V gene sequence: CDR1 ENHRY, CDR2 SYGVKD. Here the CDR3 reads CASHGRETHEQYF. The CDR3 DNA is TGTGCCAGCCACGGGCGGGAAACCCACGAGCAGTACTTC.

This chain joins TRBV29-1 and TRBJ1-1; 7 bases fit TRBD1. The V and J ends lost 7 bases and 1 base, in that order; junction bases with no gene match: 3. The CDR3 loop spans 12 amino acids. Germline V gene data show CDR1 as SQVTM and CDR2 as ANQGSEA. CDR3 amino acids: CSGHRGNTEAFF. The CDR3 coding sequence is TGCAGCGGGCACAGGGGGAACACTGAAGCTTTCTTT.